The 6 T cell receptor beta chains presented below share a single source sample, sequenced in a study of blood T cell repertoires in COVID-19. This table comes from immunoSEQ multiplex PCR, and its TCRdb copy is limited to in-frame clones, with some not included. The table includes a few hundred thousand clones, nearly 90% detected once. Sequenced: PBMCs or T cells enriched from blood (not recorded which). Receptors were obtained from a woman aged 30 to 39 who had recovered from COVID-19.

The genes are TRBV18 and TRBJ1-6; D is unresolved. V was shortened by 2 bases and J by 0 bases, with 14 bases between the two germline ends. From germline, CDR1 is KGHSH and CDR2 LQKENI. The CDR3 runs 18 residues. Written as DNA, the CDR3 is TGTGCCAGCTCACCATTGAACAGAAAGAGCTCCTATAATTCACCCCTCCACTTT. Its translation: CASSPLNRKSSYNSPLHF.

The rearrangement uses TRBV6-5 and TRBJ2-7; a possible D gene is TRBD1 (6 bases). The V end lost 5 bases, the J end lost 7 bases, and 18 bases lay between the germline ends. The CDR3 consists of 14 residues. CDR1 is MNHEY and CDR2 is SVGAGI in the germline V gene. The CDR3 protein is CASSPPRDIAEQYF. CDR3 in DNA: TGTGCCAGCAGTCCACCCCGGGACATTGCTGAGCAGTACTTC.

Comments on this clone: The junction shows a germline mismatch at one end, possibly a read error. The chain carries TRBV7-7 and TRBJ2-7; TRBD1 aligns across 8 bases. This CDR3 is built from 13 residues. The germline gives CDR1 SSHAT, CDR2 FNYEAQ (reference sequence). CDR3 sequence: CASSFGQGYEQYF. CDR3 in DNA: TGTGCTAGCAGCTTTGGACAGGGATACGAGCAGTACTTC.

V gene TRBV4-1 combines with J gene TRBJ2-1, with 7 bases matching TRBD2. V lost 4 bases to trimming and J lost 0 bases; unmatched junction nucleotides: 6. From germline, CDR1 is MGHRA and CDR2 YSYEKL. The CDR3 spans 16 residues. The CDR3 protein is CASSPLGLSSYNEQFF. CDR3 in DNA: TGCGCCAGCAGCCCCTTGGGACTATCCTCCTACAATGAGCAGTTCTTC.

Here the CDR3 DNA reads TGTGCCTGGAGTGTATTGCGGAAAACCGGGGAGCTGTTTTTT. As protein: CAWSVLRKTGELFF. The V and J genes are TRBV30 and TRBJ2-2; D is ambiguous. The CDR3 covers 14 residues. Trimming took 0 bases from V and 5 from J, leaving 10 bases between them. The germline V gene encodes CDR1 GTSNPN and CDR2 SVGIG (reference sequence).

This sequence joins TRBV24-1 and TRBJ2-1; TRBD1 matches 7 bases. V was pared by 6 bases and J by 1 base, with 8 bases of the junction left unmatched. There are 16 residues in the CDR3. Per the germline V gene, CDR1 is KGHDR and CDR2 is SFDVKD. CDR3 in amino acids: CATSPTGPSSYNEQFF. The CDR3 DNA is TGTGCCACCAGTCCGACAGGGCCTTCATCCTACAATGAGCAGTTCTTC.